The 14 T cell receptor beta chains below come from one sample, sequenced in a study of blood T cells in healthy people across ages. Using a J-beta primer mix together with a sample-barcoded 5' primer, a second PCR was run for roughly 6 to 11 cycles. TCRdb processed the 5' RACE reads anew with MiXCR; each CDR3 protein has one entry. The sample includes about 1.4 million distinct CDR3 sequences, approximately 63% of them seen just once. Sequenced: blood. Source of these receptors: a young man in good health.

The chain employs TRBV25-1 and TRBJ1-2, with unresolved D. This CDR3 comprises 14 residues. V gave up 5 bases and J gave up 0 bases, with 10 bases separating them. Germline CDR1 and CDR2: MGHDK and SYGVNS. The CDR3 DNA reads TGTGCCAGCAGTTCTCGTGTTACTAACTATGGCTACACCTTC. This sequence encodes CASSSRVTNYGYTF.

This clonotype was detected only a few times. V gene TRBV4-1 combines with J gene TRBJ2-1, with TRBD2 matching over 7 bases. The ends lost 4 bases at V and 9 bases at J; junction bases unmatched: 6. This CDR3 comprises 13 residues. CDR1 and CDR2 from the germline V gene are MGHRA and YSYEKL. CDR3 sequence reads: CASSPGGRTEQFF. The CDR3 bases are TGCGCCAGCAGCCCGGGAGGACGAACTGAGCAGTTCTTC.

As concerns this clonotype: Sequence at one end of the junction differs from germline and may be a read error. V is TRBV6-1 and J is TRBJ2-1; the D gene could be TRBD1 or TRBD2 (6 bases each). The CDR3 sequence is 15 residues long. Germline loops: CDR1 MNHNS, CDR2 SASEGT. For the CDR3, the DNA is TGTGCCAGCGACCGCGAGGGGGGCTCCTACAAGGAGCAGTTCTTC. It encodes CASDREGGSYKEQFF.

V gene TRBV6-6 combines with J gene TRBJ2-7, with D unresolved. The V end was cut by 6 bases, the J end by 1 base, with 13 bases between. The CDR3 is made up of 14 amino acids. CDR1 MNHNY and CDR2 SVGAGI come from the germline V gene (reference sequence). CDR3 nucleotides: TGTGCCAGCAGCCCCGGGCGGATATCCTACGAGCAGTACTTC. Protein product: CASSPGRISYEQYF.

This rearrangement joins TRBV6-2 or TRBV6-3 to TRBJ1-2, with 10 bases that match TRBD1. With 6 bases clipped from V and 3 bases from J, the junction kept 10 bases outside the gene matches. CDR3 length: 16 residues. Germline V gives CDR1 MNHEY, CDR2 SVGEGT. This chain's CDR3 is CASSSPGQGPYYGYTF. In DNA, the CDR3 is TGTGCCAGCAGCTCGCCGGGACAGGGGCCCTACTATGGCTACACCTTC.

The genes are TRBV6-5 and TRBJ2-1, with TRBD1 matching over 7 bases. CDR3 size: 14 residues. The germline V gene has CDR1 MNHEY and CDR2 SVGAGI. V lost 7 bases and J lost 2; bases outside the gene matches: 5. For the CDR3, the DNA is TGTGCCAGCAAATGGACAGGAACCTACAATGAGCAGTTCTTC. Translation: CASKWTGTYNEQFF.

The chain employs TRBV6-5 and TRBJ2-2; TRBD2 aligns across 7 bases. This CDR3 comprises 13 residues. In germline, CDR1 is MNHEY, CDR2 SVGAGI. The junction had 7 bases not matched to a gene; V was cut back by 6 bases and J by 9 bases. The CDR3 region is CASSRSAGWELFF. CDR3 bases: TGTGCCAGCAGCCGATCAGCGGGGTGGGAGCTGTTTTTT.

This clonotype was detected a few times. The chain carries TRBV27 and TRBJ2-7, with a possible D match to TRBD2 (6 bases). The CDR3 length is 12 residues. In germline, CDR1 is MNHEY, CDR2 SMNVEV (reference sequence). V lost 3 bases, J lost 6 bases, and 9 bases lay in between. In DNA form, the CDR3 reads TGTGCCAGCAGTTTCGCGGGATCCGAGCAGTACTTC. Encoded protein: CASSFAGSEQYF.

The chain uses TRBV4-1 and TRBJ1-2, with TRBD1 matching 9 bases. Germline CDR1 reads MGHRA; CDR2 reads YSYEKL. Unmatched junction bases numbered 2, after V lost 0 bases and J lost 3 bases. CDR3 length: 15 residues. CDR3 in amino acids: CASSQEGTGYYGYTF. CDR3 nucleotides: TGCGCCAGCAGCCAAGAGGGGACAGGGTACTATGGCTACACCTTC.

This clonotype was recorded a few times. V usage is TRBV4-2 and J usage is TRBJ2-3, with 11 bases matching TRBD2. CDR1 and CDR2 (germline): LGHNA, YNFKEQ. Trimming cost V 2 bases and J 1 base; bases outside gene matches: 5. This CDR3 is 17 amino acids long. CDR3 residues: CASSQPLAGARTDTQYF. The CDR3 bases are TGTGCCAGCAGCCAACCACTAGCGGGGGCTCGCACAGATACGCAGTATTTT.

This chain connects TRBV6-1 to TRBJ2-5; D may match TRBD1 or TRBD2 (5 bases each). The closer fit of TRBJ2-7 to the DNA end suggests the J call may be wrong. This CDR3 comprises 14 residues. From germline, CDR1 is MNHNS and CDR2 SASEGT. The CDR3, as DNA: TGTGCCAGCAGTGAGGGGGTTCTGGTCCACGAGCAGTACTTC. Encoded protein: CASSEGVLVHEQYF.

The chain has TRBV27 and TRBJ1-2, with unresolved D. Trimming removed 5 bases at V and 0 bases at J, with 10 bases between. The CDR3 contains 14 residues. From germline, CDR1 is MNHEY and CDR2 SMNVEV (reference sequence). CDR3 in DNA: TGTGCCAGCAGTCCGGGTGTTCCTAACTATGGCTACACCTTC. Translating it yields CASSPGVPNYGYTF.

The chain employs TRBV11-2 and TRBJ1-1; tentatively, D is TRBD1 (5 bases). CDR1 is SGHAT and CDR2 is FQNNGV in the germline V gene. Deletions cut 3 bases from V and 3 bases from J, with 11 bases between. CDR3 length equals 14 residues. As DNA, the CDR3 is TGTGCCAGCAGCTTCGGGCAGGGTGACACTGAAGCTTTCTTT. This gives the protein CASSFGQGDTEAFF.

The chain combines TRBV11-2 with TRBJ2-3; possible D gene TRBD2, 6 bases. The CDR3 contains 15 residues. Germline loops: CDR1 SGHAT, CDR2 FQNNGV. Trimming pared 5 bases from V and 2 bases from J, leaving 14 bases between. CDR3: CASSPAGQNTDTQYF. In DNA form, the CDR3 reads TGTGCCAGCAGCCCCGCGGGGCAGAACACAGATACGCAGTATTTT.